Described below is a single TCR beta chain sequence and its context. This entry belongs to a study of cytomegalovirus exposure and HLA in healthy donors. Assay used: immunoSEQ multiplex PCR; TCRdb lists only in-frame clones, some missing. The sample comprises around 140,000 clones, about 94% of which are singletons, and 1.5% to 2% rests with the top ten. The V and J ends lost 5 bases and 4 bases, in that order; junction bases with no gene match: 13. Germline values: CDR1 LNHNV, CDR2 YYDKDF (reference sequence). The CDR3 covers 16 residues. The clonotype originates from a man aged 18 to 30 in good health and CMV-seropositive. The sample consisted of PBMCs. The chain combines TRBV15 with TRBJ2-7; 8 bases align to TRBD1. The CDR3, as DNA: TGTGCCACCAGCGGTTCCGGGACAGGTTACCGATACGAGCAGTACTTC. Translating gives CATSGSGTGYRYEQYF.